This T cell receptor (beta chain) was recovered during a study of blood T cell repertoires in COVID-19. Study overall: The samples span acute and convalescent COVID-19 from the United States, Italy and Spain. T cells, B-cell-depleted T cells, or PBMCs supplied cDNA or gDNA.

Source study methods: Amplifying reference gene primers gave estimates of nucleated cell counts. Only in-frame clones appear in the TCRdb table, and some are missing; sequencing was by immunoSEQ multiplex PCR. D and trimming come from the DNA, and the V and J calls and clone size come from that table. This sample has 150,000 to 160,000 clones, with 75% to 85% found just once. This clone was observed a single time. With 6 bases clipped from V and 5 bases from J, the junction kept 7 bases outside the gene matches. There are 15 residues in the CDR3. Germline V lookup: CDR1 SNHLY, CDR2 FYNNEI. Source material: peripheral blood. The receptor comes from a man in his fifties or sixties with acute or convalescent COVID-19. J is TRBJ2-3 and V is TRBV2; 11 positions agree with TRBD2. CDR3 in amino acids: CASSELAGVGDTQYF. CDR3 DNA sequence: TGTGCCAGCAGCGAACTAGCGGGAGTGGGAGATACGCAGTATTTT.